This T cell receptor (beta chain) was identified during a study of blood T cells in healthy people across ages. Donors gave around 10 milliliters of peripheral blood apiece. The CDR3 sequence is 15 residues long. CDR1 and CDR2 from the germline V gene are SGHKS and YYEKEE (reference sequence). Trimming stripped 1 base from V and 4 bases from J, with 9 bases between. With a J-beta primer mix and a sample-barcoded 5' primer, a second PCR ran about 7 to 11 cycles. Every cDNA was tagged by a template-switch adaptor with 12 random nucleotides. Researchers report that each sample yielded at least 2.5 million CDR3-containing paired-end reads. TCRdb reanalysed the 5' RACE reads using MiXCR and keeps one entry per CDR3 protein. Counted here are around 870,000 distinct CDR3 sequences, more than 25% occurring once; the ten biggest clones make up 17%.

This TCR was sampled from an elderly woman in good health. The gene calls are TRBV5-5 and TRBJ1-6, with no clear D. Sequenced input: blood. CDR3 sequence reads: CASSLFTGYNSPLHF. For the CDR3, the DNA is TGTGCCAGCAGCTTGTTTACGGGGTATAATTCACCCCTCCACTTT.